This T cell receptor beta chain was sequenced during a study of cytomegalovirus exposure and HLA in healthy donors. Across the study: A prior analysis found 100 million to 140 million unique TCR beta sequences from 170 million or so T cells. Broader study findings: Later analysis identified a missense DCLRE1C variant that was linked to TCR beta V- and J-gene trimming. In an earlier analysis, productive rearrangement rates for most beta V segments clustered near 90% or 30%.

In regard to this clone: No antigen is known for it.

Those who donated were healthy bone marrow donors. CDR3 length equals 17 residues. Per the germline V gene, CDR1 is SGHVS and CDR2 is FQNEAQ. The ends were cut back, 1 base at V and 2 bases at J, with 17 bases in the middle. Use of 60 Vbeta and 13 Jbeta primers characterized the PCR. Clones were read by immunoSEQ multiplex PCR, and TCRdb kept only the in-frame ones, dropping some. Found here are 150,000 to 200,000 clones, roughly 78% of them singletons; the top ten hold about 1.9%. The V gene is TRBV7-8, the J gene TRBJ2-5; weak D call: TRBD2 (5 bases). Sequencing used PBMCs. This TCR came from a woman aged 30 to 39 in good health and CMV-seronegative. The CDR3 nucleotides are TGTGCCAGCAGCTTAGAGTTCGGGGAATTTGGGCAAGAGACCCAGTACTTC. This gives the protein CASSLEFGEFGQETQYF.